The clone carrying this T cell receptor beta chain was seen a few times. The sample comes from a study of cytomegalovirus exposure and HLA in healthy donors. Trimming shortened V by 6 bases and J by 7 bases, and 13 bases separated the two germline ends. Per germline, CDR1 WSHSY and CDR2 SAAADI. The length of the CDR3 is 12 residues. 13 Jbeta primers and 60 Vbeta primers were used for the PCR. Produced via immunoSEQ multiplex PCR; TCRdb's table is partial and in-frame only. This sample carries roughly 160,000 clones, approximately 85% of them seen once, and the ten largest clones take roughly 8.8%. Sequenced sample: PBMCs. The chain recombines TRBV10-2 with TRBJ2-7; tentative D call: TRBD2 (5 bases). This sequence was found in a man between 18 and 29 years old in good health and CMV-seropositive. CDR3 sequence reads: CASSTVGGEQYF. The CDR3 DNA reads as TGCGCCAGCAGCACGGTGGGCGGGGAGCAGTACTTC.